The 22 T cell receptor beta chains below were found in one sample sequenced in a study of T cell responses to AZD1222 COVID-19 vaccine (dated by TCRdb to the early 2020s). Libraries were built with the immunoSEQ multiplex PCR assay. TCRdb stores this immuneACCESS table with in-frame sequences only. Part of the clones is absent; in the studies checked, under half of the shortfall reflects unresolved V genes, and no reason is known for the rest. Recorded for this sample are under 150,000 clones; 82% of them occurred a single time. Over 4% of the sample is held by the ten biggest clonotypes. The time point label on this specimen signifies: baseline before first vaccination. The treatment or condition tag for this specimen amounts to: meningococcal conjugate vaccine given as trial control. Sequenced here: peripheral blood, sampled on day 0 of MenACWY control vaccination. The receptors originated from an adult in good health.

The chain employs TRBV4-1 and TRBJ2-7; a possible D gene is TRBD1 (6 bases). V was clipped by 1 base and J by 2 bases, with 12 bases between them. The CDR3 sequence is 15 residues long. The germline V gene has CDR1 MGHRA and CDR2 YSYEKL. The CDR3 DNA sequence: TGCGCCAGCAGCCAAGTACAGGGTAGCACCTACGAGCAGTACTTC. Protein product: CASSQVQGSTYEQYF.

The count of this clone is one. The rearrangement joins TRBV9 to TRBJ1-4; D remains ambiguous. CDR3 size: 15 residues. V lost 4 bases and J 0 bases, leaving 10 bases between the germline ends. CDR1 SGDLS and CDR2 YYNGEE come from the germline V gene. The CDR3 spells CASSPRGTTNEKLFF. DNA for the CDR3: TGTGCCAGCAGCCCTCGGGGTACAACTAATGAAAAACTGTTTTTT.

The chain combines TRBV6-4 with TRBJ1-4; no firm D call. With 11 bases removed from V and 4 bases from J, the gap between germline ends came to 8 bases. The V gene's germline CDR1 is MRHNA and CDR2 SNTAGT. CDR3 length: 11 amino acids. The CDR3 DNA follows: TGTGCCGGGGTTAGTAATGAAAAACTGTTTTTT. Amino acids: CAGVSNEKLFF.

The gene calls are TRBV27 and TRBJ1-1; D may be TRBD1 (6 bases). V was shortened by 5 bases and J by 2 bases, with 24 bases between the two germline ends. The CDR3 is 18 residues long. Looked up from germline, CDR1 is MNHEY and CDR2 is SMNVEV (reference sequence). The DNA of the CDR3 is TGTGCCAGCAGTCGGGTGGCAGGGGACGCCACTACAAACACTGAAGCTTTCTTT. This encodes CASSRVAGDATTNTEAFF.

Here the CDR3 reads CASSARDRGTWTSQYF. The DNA of the CDR3 is TGTGCCAGCAGTGCCCGGGACAGGGGGACGTGGACTTCGCAGTACTTC. This chain uses TRBV6-1 with TRBJ2-7; 11 nucleotides line up with TRBD1. J lost 9 bases, V lost 4 bases, and 14 bases had no gene match. Per the germline V gene, CDR1 is MNHNS and CDR2 is SASEGT. This CDR3 is built from 16 residues.

The chain carries TRBV28 and TRBJ1-4, with D possibly being TRBD1 (6 bases). Germline-derived CDR1 and CDR2 are MDHEN and SYDVKM. V was cut by 1 base and J by 5 bases, with 11 bases left in between. CDR3 length equals 15 residues. The CDR3 nucleotides read TGTGCCAGCAGTTTATTAACCGGACAGAATGAAAAACTGTTTTTT. The encoded protein is CASSLLTGQNEKLFF.

The chain has TRBV28 and TRBJ1-4, with D maybe TRBD1 (5 bases). In germline, CDR1 is MDHEN, CDR2 SYDVKM. This CDR3 region has 14 residues. The V and J ends lost 3 bases and 7 bases respectively, with 12 bases between them. This chain's CDR3 is CASSLGGSGEKLFF. DNA of the CDR3: TGTGCCAGCAGTTTGGGGGGGTCCGGTGAAAAACTGTTTTTT.

This clone has just one count. The chain has TRBV6-1 and TRBJ2-1, with D tentatively TRBD2 (6 bases). This CDR3 region has 16 residues. V was pared by 0 bases and J by 1 base, with 10 bases between. Germline CDR1 MNHNS, CDR2 SASEGT. CDR3 DNA: TGTGCCAGCAGTGAAGCTTGGCGGGGTTCCTACAATGAGCAGTTCTTC. Protein: CASSEAWRGSYNEQFF.

This chain links TRBV3-1 (or the pseudogene TRBV3-2) with TRBJ1-3; a weak D match, TRBD1 (6 bases). V was shortened by 8 bases and J by 0 bases, with 14 bases between the two germline ends. The CDR3 has 15 residues. Germline CDR1 reads LGHDT; CDR2 reads YNNKEL (reference sequence). CDR3 protein: CASESQGFSGNTIYF. The CDR3 region has the DNA TGTGCCAGCGAGAGCCAGGGGTTCTCTGGAAACACCATATATTTT.

Sample share makes this clone medium-sized. V is TRBV25-1 and J is TRBJ1-5; 7 nucleotides line up with TRBD1. The V gene's germline CDR1 is MGHDK and CDR2 SYGVNS. V shed 4 bases and J 5 bases; nucleotides not matched to a gene: 5. The CDR3 is 14 amino acids. CDR3 region: CASSGQGQDQPQHF. The CDR3, as DNA: TGTGCCAGCAGTGGACAGGGTCAGGATCAGCCCCAGCATTTT.

A note on this clone: Other DNA sequences within the sample encode an identical CDR3. This chain links TRBV19 with TRBJ1-1; 7 bases are shared with TRBD1. The germline V gene encodes CDR1 LNHDA and CDR2 SQIVND (reference sequence). The length of the CDR3 is 12 residues. V was pared by 8 bases and J by 1 base, with 1 base of the junction left unmatched. The CDR3 sequence: CASRTGNTEAFF. The CDR3 nucleotides are TGTGCCAGTCGGACAGGGAACACTGAAGCTTTCTTT. Full variable domain (outside the CDR3, taken from reference TRBV19 and TRBJ1-1): DGGITQSPKYLFRKEGQNVTLSCEQNLNHDAMYWYRQDPGQGLRLIYYSQIVNDFQKGDIAEGYSVSREKKESFPLTVTSAQKNPTAFYLCASRTGNTEAFFGQGTRLTVV.

This chain connects TRBV27 to TRBJ2-1, with 10 bases fitting TRBD1. The CDR3 is 16 residues long. Germline V CDR1 and CDR2: MNHEY, SMNVEV (reference sequence). V dropped 8 bases and J dropped 10; count of bases not matched to a gene: 17. CDR3 sequence reads: CASRGHRDRGVGEQFF. As DNA, the CDR3 is TGTGCCAGCCGAGGCCACCGGGACAGGGGAGTAGGGGAGCAGTTCTTC.

The chain employs TRBV7-6 and TRBJ1-6; TRBD1 matches at 8 bases. V lost 4 bases to trimming and J lost 7 bases; unmatched junction nucleotides: 6. The germline CDR1 and CDR2 sequences are SGHVS and FNYEAQ. CDR3 length equals 15 residues. CDR3 amino acids: CASSSRTGTNSPLHF. The CDR3 nucleotides read TGTGCCAGCAGCTCTCGGACAGGGACCAATTCACCCCTCCACTTT.

This chain links TRBV12-3 or TRBV12-4 with TRBJ1-5; D not certain. V was cut by 3 bases and J by 4 bases, with 7 bases left in between. The CDR3 consists of 13 residues. CDR3 bases: TGTGCCAGCAGTTTGTCCCATAATCAGCCCCAGCATTTT. It translates to CASSLSHNQPQHF.

The chain combines TRBV7-9 with TRBJ2-2, with 7 bases that match TRBD1. The CDR3 covers 15 residues. V gave up 5 bases and J gave up 4 bases; unmatched junction bases: 7. In germline, CDR1 is SEHNR, CDR2 FQNEAQ (reference sequence). The chain's CDR3 is CASSLVQGSTGELFF. The CDR3 DNA sequence: TGTGCCAGCAGCCTAGTACAGGGGAGCACCGGGGAGCTGTTTTTT. The full variable domain, its missing parts supplied by reference TRBV7-9 and TRBJ2-2, is DTGVSQNPRHKITKRGQNVTFRCDPISEHNRLYWYRQTLGQGPEFLTYFQNEAQLEKSRLLSDRFSAERPKGSFSTLEIQRTEQGDSAMYLCASSLVQGSTGELFFGEGSRLTVL.

The rearrangement uses TRBV3-1 (or the pseudogene TRBV3-2) and TRBJ2-7; 8 nucleotides agree with TRBD2. Germline V gene lookup returns CDR1 LGHDT and CDR2 YNNKEL (reference sequence). Trimming took 2 bases from V and 3 from J; bases not matched to a gene: 6. The CDR3 runs to 15 residues. The CDR3 is CASSQRPGGLYEQYV. As DNA, the CDR3 is TGTGCCAGCAGCCAACGGCCGGGGGGGCTCTACGAGCAGTACGTC.

About this clone itself: The identical CDR3 is also encoded by other nucleotide sequences in the sample. This chain connects TRBV7-9 to TRBJ1-5; D might be TRBD1 (5 bases). Trimming cost V 3 bases and J 6 bases, with 9 bases left between them. The CDR3 is 13 amino acids. Germline values: CDR1 SEHNR, CDR2 FQNEAQ (reference sequence). Here the CDR3 DNA reads TGTGCCAGCAGCTTGGCAGGGAGTCAGCCCCAGCATTTT. Translating it yields CASSLAGSQPQHF.

This rearrangement joins TRBV10-3 to TRBJ2-7; maybe TRBD1 (7 bases). Germline CDR1 and CDR2: ENHRY and SYGVKD. CDR3 length equals 15 residues. Trimming took off 3 bases at V and 0 bases at J, with 12 bases between the two ends. CDR3 DNA sequence: TGTGCCATCAGTGATGGCAGGGGGGCCTCCTACGAGCAGTACTTC. It codes for CAISDGRGASYEQYF.

This clone is a singleton in its sample. The chain employs TRBV12-5 and TRBJ1-1; D is unresolved. V gave up 2 bases and J gave up 0 bases, with 4 bases separating them. Germline V lookup: CDR1 LGHNT, CDR2 FRNRAP. The CDR3 totals 13 residues. The CDR3: CASGLSMNTEAFF. DNA of the CDR3: TGTGCTAGTGGTTTGTCCATGAACACTGAAGCTTTCTTT.

The genes are TRBV14 and TRBJ2-1; 7 bases are shared with TRBD2. After removal of 0 bases from V and 7 bases from J, the junction contained 15 bases not matched to a gene. This CDR3 has 18 residues. Germline CDR1 and CDR2: SGHDN and FVKESK. The CDR3 DNA reads as TGTGCCAGCAGCCAAGACCATGAGCGGGGAGCGCTGGGGAATGAGCAGTTCTTC. Protein: CASSQDHERGALGNEQFF.

This clone was picked up one time. The gene calls are TRBV19 and TRBJ1-1; D is perhaps TRBD1 (6 bases). Germline V lookup: CDR1 LNHDA, CDR2 SQIVND (reference sequence). This CDR3 has 14 residues. V dropped 6 bases and J dropped 5 bases, with 16 bases sitting between them. The DNA for the CDR3 is TGTGCCAGTAGGGGACACCCGAAAGGTACTGAAGCTTTCTTT. This codes for CASRGHPKGTEAFF. The full variable domain, rest sourced from reference TRBV19 and TRBJ1-1, is DGGITQSPKYLFRKEGQNVTLSCEQNLNHDAMYWYRQDPGQGLRLIYYSQIVNDFQKGDIAEGYSVSREKKESFPLTVTSAQKNPTAFYLCASRGHPKGTEAFFGQGTRLTVV.

V and J are TRBV5-1 and TRBJ2-2, with 11 bases lining up with TRBD2. Germline V CDR1 and CDR2: SGHRS, YFSETQ. J was trimmed by 7 bases and V by 3 bases; bases with no gene match: 5. The CDR3 sequence is 15 residues long. CDR3 bases: TGCGCCAGCAGCTCCACTAGCGGGGGCCACGGGGAGCTGTTTTTT. Its translation: CASSSTSGGHGELFF.